The clone carrying this TCR beta chain has just one count. Antigen unknown. This sample was taken from a study of cytomegalovirus exposure and HLA in healthy donors. Study in general: Later, an analysis reported that the 130 or so validation repertoires had used the same platform as the 550 to 750 first-cohort repertoires.

The germline gives CDR1 SGHAT, CDR2 FQNNGV. The CDR3 spans 15 residues. Trimming left V 0 bases short and J 5 bases short, with 13 bases between. The table came from immunoSEQ multiplex PCR; TCRdb's copy has only in-frame clones and leaves some out. The table records 76,000 or so clones, around 94% of them present only once. Whole-study results and caveats: The tendency of first-cohort TCR clusters to co-occur in the 110 or so validation repertoires emerged from a later analysis.

Specimen: PBMCs. The source is a woman under 30 in good health and CMV-seropositive. V is TRBV11-2 and J is TRBJ2-5, with a tentative D call TRBD2 (5 bases). CDR3 nucleotides: TGTGCCAGCAGCTTAGACGGGAAGGGCGGGGAGACCCAGTACTTC. Translation gives CASSLDGKGGETQYF.